One and the same sample provided the 29 T cell receptor beta chains below, sequenced in a study of T cells after yellow fever vaccination. TCRdb analysed the 5' RACE reads with MiXCR anew, one entry per CDR3 protein. The sample records about 580,000 distinct CDR3 sequences, about a sixth being singletons. The sample was PBMCs, taken about 5 days after the first yellow fever vaccination. These receptors all come from a man between 18 and 29 years old who received the YFV17D yellow fever vaccine.

The chain combines TRBV7-9 with TRBJ2-7; the D call may be TRBD1 or TRBD2 (5 bases each). Between the trimmed V and J ends, which lost 1 base and 3 bases, there was a span of 10 bases. Germline V gene data show CDR1 as SEHNR and CDR2 as FQNEAQ (reference sequence). The CDR3 length is 14 residues. The CDR3 protein is CASSLGGSGYEQYV. The CDR3 coding sequence is TGTGCCAGCAGCTTAGGGGGGAGCGGCTACGAGCAGTACGTC.

This clonotype turned up a few times. V is TRBV27 and J is TRBJ2-2; weak D call: TRBD1 (6 bases). Between the trimmed V and J ends, which lost 5 bases and 4 bases, there was a span of 14 bases. CDR1 MNHEY and CDR2 SMNVEV come from the germline V gene (reference sequence). The CDR3 is 15 amino acids. The CDR3 region is CASSPGVLGTGELFF. As DNA, the CDR3 is TGTGCCAGCAGTCCAGGGGTTTTGGGCACCGGGGAGCTGTTTTTT.

This clonotype was counted a few times. This sequence joins TRBV27 and TRBJ2-5, with 9 nucleotides matching TRBD1. After removal of 6 bases from V and 6 bases from J, the junction contained 8 bases not matched to a gene. Germline V gives CDR1 MNHEY, CDR2 SMNVEV (reference sequence). The CDR3 has 14 residues. The CDR3 nucleotides read TGTGCCAGCAGACGACAGGGGGAAAAAAAGACCCAGTACTTC. Residues: CASRRQGEKKTQYF.

This clonotype was counted between two and nine times. This sequence joins TRBV28 and TRBJ2-7; possibly TRBD2 for D (5 bases). Looked up from germline, CDR1 is MDHEN and CDR2 is SYDVKM. This CDR3 region has 14 residues. V lost 6 bases and J 2 bases, leaving 14 bases between the germline ends. CDR3 nucleotides: TGTGCCAGCAGCCCCGGGATAGCAACCTACGAGCAGTACGTC. Translating gives CASSPGIATYEQYV.

V gene TRBV20-1 combines with J gene TRBJ1-5, with a weak D call TRBD1 (6 bases). Germline loops: CDR1 DFQATT, CDR2 SNEGSKA (reference sequence). Trimming took 1 base from V and 2 from J, leaving 9 bases between them. The CDR3 runs 14 residues. In nucleotides, the CDR3 is TGCAGTGCTAGAGCAGGGGATGGCAATCAGCCCCAGCATTTT. Protein product: CSARAGDGNQPQHF.

V gene TRBV10-3 combines with J gene TRBJ2-2, with D maybe TRBD1 (5 bases). The germline V gene encodes CDR1 ENHRY and CDR2 SYGVKD. This CDR3 has 13 residues. The ends were cut back, 8 bases at V and 0 bases at J, with 7 bases in the middle. The CDR3 sequence: CAISDTNTGELFF. Here the CDR3 DNA reads TGTGCCATCTCGGACACGAACACCGGGGAGCTGTTTTTT.

The chain carries TRBV7-2 and TRBJ2-3; 10 nucleotides match TRBD2. The junction had 11 bases not matched to a gene; V was cut back by 11 bases and J by 0 bases. Looked up from germline, CDR1 is SGHTA and CDR2 is FQGNSA. CDR3 size: 16 residues. CDR3: CAGGVGSGGSTDTQYF. In DNA, the CDR3 is TGTGCCGGCGGGGTCGGTAGCGGGGGGAGCACAGATACGCAGTATTTT.

This clonotype was counted a single time. This sequence joins TRBV12-3 or TRBV12-4 and TRBJ2-2; tentative D call: TRBD1 (5 bases). V gave up 8 bases and J gave up 6 bases, with 16 bases separating them. The CDR3 loop spans 14 amino acids. CDR3 in DNA: TGTGCCAGCCAGGGTCCCTACTTGGCCGGGGAGCTGTTTTTT. It codes for CASQGPYLAGELFF.

J is TRBJ1-1 and V is TRBV9, with D possibly being TRBD1 (6 bases). The CDR3 contains 15 residues. In germline, CDR1 is SGDLS, CDR2 YYNGEE. Trimming removed 0 bases from V and 3 bases from J, with 12 bases in between. This CDR3 reads CASSVVSDRDTEAFF. The DNA for the CDR3 is TGTGCCAGCAGCGTAGTGTCGGACAGAGACACTGAAGCTTTCTTT.

The chain recombines TRBV25-1 with TRBJ2-6; D call uncertain. Between the trimmed V and J ends, which lost 3 bases and 0 bases, there was a span of 21 bases. Germline V lookup: CDR1 MGHDK, CDR2 SYGVNS. CDR3 length: 20 amino acids. CDR3 in amino acids: CASSDPYRSTRNSGANVLTF. Here the CDR3 DNA reads TGTGCCAGCAGTGATCCCTATAGATCAACGAGGAACTCTGGGGCCAACGTCCTGACTTTC.

This chain uses TRBV5-4 with TRBJ2-6; weak D call: TRBD1 (6 bases). The CDR3 totals 19 residues. The germline V gene encodes CDR1 SGHNT and CDR2 YYREEE (reference sequence). V lost 2 bases to trimming and J lost 1 base, with 19 bases between them. This CDR3 reads CASSLSPHPRGSGANVLTF. In DNA, the CDR3 is TGTGCCAGCAGCTTATCACCCCACCCTAGGGGGTCTGGGGCCAACGTCCTGACTTTC. Together with reference TRBV5-4 and TRBJ2-6, the CDR3 gives the full variable domain: ETGVTQSPTHLIKTRGQQVTLRCSSQSGHNTVSWYQQALGQGPQFIFQYYREEENGRGNFPPRFSGLQFPNYSSELNVNALELDDSALYLCASSLSPHPRGSGANVLTFGAGSRLTVL.

This clonotype has ten or more counts. The chain joins TRBV7-9 to TRBJ1-5; D perhaps matches TRBD1 (5 bases). Trimming left V 3 bases short and J 5 bases short, with 8 bases between. Germline V gene lookup returns CDR1 SEHNR and CDR2 FQNEAQ (reference sequence). The length of the CDR3 is 13 residues. CDR3 nucleotides: TGTGCCAGCAGCTTCCAGGGCCATCAGCCCCAGCATTTT. Translation: CASSFQGHQPQHF.

CDR3 loop: CASSGRRGPSYEQYF. The DNA of the CDR3 is TGTGCCAGCAGTGGACGTAGGGGGCCGTCCTACGAGCAGTACTTC. This chain connects TRBV6-1 to TRBJ2-7; 7 bases line up with TRBD1. Germline CDR1 and CDR2: MNHNS and SASEGT. This CDR3 comprises 15 residues. J was trimmed by 1 base and V by 4 bases; bases with no gene match: 7.

This chain links TRBV7-3 with TRBJ2-1; D is uncertain. V lost 4 bases and J 4 bases, leaving 8 bases between the germline ends. CDR3 length: 13 amino acids. The germline V gene has CDR1 SGHTA and CDR2 FQGTGA. DNA of the CDR3: TGTGCCAGCAGCTCCCTCGGGTACAATGAGCAGTTCTTC. Its protein product is CASSSLGYNEQFF.

The CDR3 is CASTQGPSRQPQHF. The CDR3 bases are TGCGCCAGCACTCAGGGCCCTTCCAGGCAGCCCCAGCATTTT. The chain recombines TRBV4-1 with TRBJ1-5, with D possibly being TRBD1 (5 bases). Per germline, CDR1 MGHRA and CDR2 YSYEKL. CDR3 size: 14 residues. Trimming left V 7 bases short and J 7 bases short, with 17 bases between.

The chain joins TRBV3-1 to TRBJ2-1, with D hard to call. The V end was cut by 0 bases, the J end by 2 bases, with 8 bases between. Germline V CDR1 and CDR2: LGHDT, YNNKEL (reference sequence). This CDR3 has 15 residues. The CDR3 coding sequence is TGTGCCAGCAGCCAAGAGTGGGCGACCTACAATGAGCAGTTCTTC. Translated: CASSQEWATYNEQFF.

This clonotype has just a few counts. The chain has TRBV18 and TRBJ1-1; no clear D gene. V lost 8 bases to trimming and J lost 8 bases, with 30 bases between them. This CDR3 is 17 amino acids long. Germline V gives CDR1 KGHSH, CDR2 LQKENI. The CDR3 sequence: CASDTTEGGNRDGEAFF. The CDR3 DNA sequence: TGTGCCAGCGACACCACGGAGGGAGGGAATCGCGACGGAGAAGCTTTCTTT.

The CDR3 nucleotides are TGTGCCAGCGTATGGTGGGAAAACATTCAGTACTTC. This gives the protein CASVWWENIQYF. The chain uses TRBV7-2 and TRBJ2-4; the D is unclear. The germline gives CDR1 SGHTA, CDR2 FQGNSA. Trimming removed 8 bases at V and 5 bases at J, with 10 bases between. The CDR3 totals 12 residues. Full variable domain (rest looked up from reference TRBV7-2 and TRBJ2-4): GAGVSQSPSNKVTEKGKDVELRCDPISGHTALYWYRQSLGQGLEFLIYFQGNSAPDKSGLPSDRFSAERTGGSVSTLTIQRTQQEDSAVYLCASVWWENIQYFGAGTRLSVL.

The sample holds a few counts of this clonotype. The genes are TRBV7-9 and TRBJ1-1; TRBD1 aligns across 10 bases. The CDR3 is 17 amino acids. V was pared by 3 bases and J by 6 bases, with 13 bases of the junction left unmatched. CDR1 is SEHNR, CDR2 FQNEAQ, per germline (reference sequence). The CDR3 nucleotides are TGTGCCAGCAGCTTGCCGAGAGACAGGGGGCCATTTCCTGAAGCTTTCTTT. Encoded protein: CASSLPRDRGPFPEAFF.

This clonotype was observed a few times. V is TRBV4-2 and J is TRBJ2-5; 10 nucleotides align to TRBD2. Trimming at V came to 0 bases and at J to 3 bases, leaving 13 bases not matched to a gene. CDR3 length equals 19 residues. Germline-derived CDR1 and CDR2 are LGHNA and YNFKEQ. The CDR3 sequence: CASSQDGGSGGPGEETQYF. The CDR3, as DNA: TGTGCCAGCAGCCAAGATGGGGGTAGCGGGGGGCCCGGAGAAGAGACCCAGTACTTC.

This clonotype was picked up a small number of times. The V and J genes are TRBV28 and TRBJ2-7; no firm D call. The CDR3 is 10 amino acids. The germline CDR1 and CDR2 sequences are MDHEN and SYDVKM. V was clipped by 8 bases and J by 5 bases, with 7 bases between them. The CDR3 sequence is CASGTDEQYV. The CDR3 DNA follows: TGTGCCAGCGGCACTGACGAGCAGTACGTC.

The sample holds a few counts of this clonotype. The chain couples TRBV5-1 to TRBJ2-3; a possible D gene is TRBD2 (5 bases). Germline assignment: CDR1 SGHRS and CDR2 YFSETQ. This CDR3 has 13 amino acids. With 4 bases removed from V and 4 bases from J, the gap between germline ends came to 10 bases. The CDR3 is CASSPTLADTQYF. Here the CDR3 DNA reads TGCGCCAGCAGCCCCACACTAGCAGATACGCAGTATTTT.

This clonotype was detected a few times. V and J are TRBV18 and TRBJ1-2, with D unclear. Between the trimmed V and J ends, which lost 0 bases and 10 bases, there was a span of 9 bases. This CDR3 contains 12 residues. Germline CDR1 KGHSH, CDR2 LQKENI. CDR3 region: CASSPPGQTYTF. In DNA, the CDR3 is TGTGCCAGCTCACCACCAGGCCAAACCTACACCTTC.

This clonotype has a handful of counts. Written as DNA, the CDR3 is TGTGCCAGCAGTTACCGGGATACTTTAGGCGAGCAGTACTTC. Translation gives CASSYRDTLGEQYF. The rearrangement uses TRBV6-2 or TRBV6-3 and TRBJ2-7, with a weak D call TRBD2 (5 bases). Trimming cost V 2 bases and J 6 bases, with 14 bases left between them. The germline CDR1 and CDR2 sequences are MNHEY and SVGEGT. This CDR3 is 14 amino acids long.

This clonotype has only a few counts. The rearrangement uses TRBV5-1 and TRBJ1-1, with 7 nucleotides matching TRBD1. Trimming removed 3 bases from V and 7 bases from J; junction bases left unmatched: 6. Germline CDR1 SGHRS, CDR2 YFSETQ. The CDR3 extends over 13 amino acids. DNA for the CDR3: TGCGCCAGCAGCTCGGACAGGCAATATGAAGCTTTCTTT. It codes for CASSSDRQYEAFF.

This clonotype was counted between two and nine times. The chain recombines TRBV5-6 with TRBJ2-7; tentatively, D is TRBD1 or TRBD2 (5 bases each). The germline V gene has CDR1 SGHDT and CDR2 YYEEEE. With 2 bases removed from V and 5 bases from J, the gap between germline ends came to 17 bases. The CDR3 length is 15 residues. The CDR3 region is CASSLGDGLPHEQYV. The CDR3 region has the DNA TGTGCCAGCAGCTTAGGGGACGGACTCCCTCACGAGCAGTACGTC.

This clonotype was seen a few times. This chain connects TRBV7-9 to TRBJ2-4; tentatively, D is TRBD1 (6 bases). The germline V gene has CDR1 SEHNR and CDR2 FQNEAQ (reference sequence). V dropped 3 bases and J dropped 8 bases, with 8 bases sitting between them. The CDR3 runs to 12 residues. CDR3 nucleotide sequence: TGTGCCAGCAGCTTGGACAGCCACATTCAGTACTTC. This translates into CASSLDSHIQYF. Full variable domain (outside the CDR3, taken from reference TRBV7-9 and TRBJ2-4): DTGVSQNPRHKITKRGQNVTFRCDPISEHNRLYWYRQTLGQGPEFLTYFQNEAQLEKSRLLSDRFSAERPKGSFSTLEIQRTEQGDSAMYLCASSLDSHIQYFGAGTRLSVL.

In this sample, this clonotype turned up a few times. J is TRBJ2-1 and V is TRBV29-1; D is unresolved. CDR1 and CDR2 (germline): SQVTM, ANQGSEA. The CDR3 extends over 13 amino acids. V was trimmed by 5 bases and J by 3 bases, leaving 11 bases between them. The CDR3 protein is CSVLQSNYNEQFF. CDR3 DNA: TGCAGCGTTTTACAGTCGAACTACAATGAGCAGTTCTTC.

The genes are TRBV6-4 and TRBJ2-2; D is tentatively TRBD1 or TRBD2 (7 bases each). The germline V gene has CDR1 MRHNA and CDR2 SNTAGT. Trimming removed 7 bases from V and 5 bases from J, with 20 bases in between. This CDR3 comprises 16 residues. As DNA, the CDR3 is TGTGCCAGCACTGGAACCGACAGGGAGGGAACCGGGGAGCTGTTTTTT. It is translated as CASTGTDREGTGELFF.